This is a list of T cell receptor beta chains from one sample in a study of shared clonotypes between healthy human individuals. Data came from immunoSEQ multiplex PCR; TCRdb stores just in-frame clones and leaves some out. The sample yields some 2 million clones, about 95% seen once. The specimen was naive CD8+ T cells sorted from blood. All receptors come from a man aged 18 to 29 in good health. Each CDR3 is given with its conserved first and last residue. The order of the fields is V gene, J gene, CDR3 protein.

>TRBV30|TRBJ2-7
CAWSVGAGSYEQYF
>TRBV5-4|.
CASSPGTSPYEQYF
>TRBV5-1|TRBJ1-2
CASSWDRVSSNYGYTF
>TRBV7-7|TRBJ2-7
CASSPGSGPSYEQYF
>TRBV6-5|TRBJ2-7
CASSYGQGSYEQYF
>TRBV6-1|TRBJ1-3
CASSDSLGLGNTIYF
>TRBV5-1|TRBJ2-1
CASREDSSYNEQFF
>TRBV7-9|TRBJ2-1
CATKPPLGAVAGYNEQFF
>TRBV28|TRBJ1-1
CASSLYRDTEAFF
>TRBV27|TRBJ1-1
CASSSELNTEAFF
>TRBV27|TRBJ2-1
CASSHWERADEQFF
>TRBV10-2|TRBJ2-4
CASTKQGAFGENQYF
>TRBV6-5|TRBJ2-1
CASSYSLGSLYNEQFF
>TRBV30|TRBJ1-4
CAWSDPAEKLFF
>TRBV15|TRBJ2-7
CATSREEGGGYEQYF
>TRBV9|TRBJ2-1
CASSVRYNEQFF
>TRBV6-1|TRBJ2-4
CASRQQVQGKNIQYF
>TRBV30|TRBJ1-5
CAWSELDQPQHF
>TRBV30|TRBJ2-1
CAWAPGLAGGAYNEQFF
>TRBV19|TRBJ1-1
CASKEDTEAFF
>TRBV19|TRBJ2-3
CASSLVRDISTDTQYF
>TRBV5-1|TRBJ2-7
CASSFPGLSYEQYF
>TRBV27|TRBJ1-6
CASTTGGPYNSPLHF
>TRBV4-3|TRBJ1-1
CASSQVGGEAFF
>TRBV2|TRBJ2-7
CASRDFTSYEQYF
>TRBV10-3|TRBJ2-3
CAISWTSDTQYF
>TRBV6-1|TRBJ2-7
CASSEGHLYEQYF
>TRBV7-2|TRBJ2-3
CASSSHWESVTDTQYF
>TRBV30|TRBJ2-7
CALQGQSSYEQYF
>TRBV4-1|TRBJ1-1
CASSQSPGMGEAFF
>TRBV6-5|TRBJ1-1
CASSLGQGSAAFF
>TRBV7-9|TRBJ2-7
CASTLPGPFYEQYF
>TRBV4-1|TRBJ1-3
CASSHQGSGNTIYF
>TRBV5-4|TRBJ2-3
CASRLRAQLTDTQYF
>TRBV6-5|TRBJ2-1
CASSWATSGSTDEQFF
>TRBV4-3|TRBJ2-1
CASSQDQSEGAEPWNEQFF
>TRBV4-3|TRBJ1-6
CASSQAAGEGYSPLHF
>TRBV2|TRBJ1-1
CASSGSRQVNTEAFF
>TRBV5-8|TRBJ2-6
CASRRLVGSGANVLTF
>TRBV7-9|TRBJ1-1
CASSSYSLFEAFF
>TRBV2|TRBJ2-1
CANQHIDNEQFF
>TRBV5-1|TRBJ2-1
CASSFGTSGYSYNEQFF
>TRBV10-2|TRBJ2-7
CASRTSGYYEQYF
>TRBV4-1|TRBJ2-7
CASSPRGDSYYEQYF
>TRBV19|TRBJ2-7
CASSDRGGEYEQYF
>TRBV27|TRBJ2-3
CASSPQVPPSTDTQYF
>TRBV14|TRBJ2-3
CASSPLAGLTDTQYF
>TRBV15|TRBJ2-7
CATSRATGTRDEQYF
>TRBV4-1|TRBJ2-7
CASSQDPTHGEQYF
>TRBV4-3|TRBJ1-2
CASSQDLFIESHQGEINYGYTF
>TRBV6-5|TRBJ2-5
CASSQYGGLQETQYF
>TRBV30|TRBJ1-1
CAWSDGASTEAFF
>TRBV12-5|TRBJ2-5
CASGSGLAGAETQYF
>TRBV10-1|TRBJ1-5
CASSAPARVDKDSNQPQHF
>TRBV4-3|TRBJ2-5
CASSQDRGGAQYF
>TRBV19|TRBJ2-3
CASSIYKSTDTQYF
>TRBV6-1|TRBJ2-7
CASSEARRRRPMDYEQYF
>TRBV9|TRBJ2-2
CASSALAVGELFF
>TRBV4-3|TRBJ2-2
CASSQETGSTGELFF
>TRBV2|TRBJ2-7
CASRGHEQYF